This T cell receptor (beta chain) stems from a study of monozygotic twins with inflammatory bowel disease (dated by TCRdb to between 2018 and 2021). About the investigation overall: The full study comprised approximately 28 monozygotic twin pairs: nine German pairs (four IBD-concordant, five IBD-discordant) and 19 IBD-discordant Danish pairs. The search for disease-associated traits relied mainly on comparing IBD patients with their genetically identical healthy co-twins within discordant pairs. Each individual had, on average, about 151 000 unique TCRalpha sequences and 181 000 unique TCRbeta sequences available for analysis.

Library preparation used 5' RACE. Each TCR library was prepared from 3,000 to 4,500 ng of total RNA. For each sample, cDNA synthesis was carried out in eight separate reactions using SMARTScribe reverse transcriptase. During cDNA synthesis, unique molecular identifiers containing a 6-nucleotide sample barcode were introduced by template switching. TCRalpha and TCRbeta cDNA was amplified by two nested PCRs of roughly 16 and 10 cycles, with bead purification after each PCR. Before amplification, the cDNA was treated with uracil DNA-glycosylase and purified using the QIAquick PCR purification kit. The second PCR was the step at which Illumina TruSeq-compatible adapters and sample-specific barcodes were added. TapeStation and Qubit were used to check library quality and concentration, and around 4.5 ng of each library went into the pool. Sequencing of the pooled libraries was done on an Illumina HiSeq2500 single-index Rapid Run using custom sequencing primers and 2 x 100 bp reads. The study's own analysis went as follows. MiGEC version 1.2.6 was used for UMI-based consensus assembly, which corrected PCR and sequencing errors. MiXCR version 2.1.1 handled V(D)J alignment, clonotype assembly and CDR3 extraction. Gene usage, clonotype sharing and MAIT/NKT TCR abundance were normalised by analysing the top 1000, 10 000 and 20 000 clonotypes per sample. Diversity was computed as the inverse Simpson index with the vegan R package after downsampling to 27 000 UMIs. Paired Mann-Whitney U tests on discordant twin pairs were used, with Benjamini-Hochberg multiple-testing correction. Reprocessed by TCRdb, the reads give a single entry per CDR3 protein sequence, without DNA. TCRdb, rather than the study authors, made the V and J calls. The table held for this sample gives a few hundred thousand distinct CDR3 sequences. 2.5% to 3% of the sample belongs to the ten largest clones.

From each donor, an approximately 2.5 ml peripheral blood sample was collected into PAXgene tubes and stored at -80 degrees C. Without T cell sorting, total RNA was isolated from whole blood using the PAXgene blood miRNA kit on an automated QIAcube. Peripheral blood from monozygotic twin pairs concordant or discordant for inflammatory bowel disease was subjected to deep TCRalpha and TCRbeta repertoire profiling with unique molecular barcoding. Smoking habits were recorded for all twin pairs, and each individual was classified as a current, former or never smoker. The research as a whole found: Fewer clonotypes were shared with other individuals by IBD patients than by healthy twins, most markedly in patients showing signs of disease activity. Measured by the inverse Simpson index, TCRbeta repertoire diversity was lower in IBD patients than in their healthy co-twins. Background noise and inter-individual variability may have been introduced into the repertoires by the differing immunosuppressive treatments among patients. Repertoire similarity did not differ between concordant and discordant twins, possibly due to limited statistical power. No single strong signal or clonotype linked to IBD turned up in the results, so the idea that one exists was not supported. Different T cell subtypes could not be distinguished in the analysis.

A remark on this clonotype: It has no known antigen specificity.

This sequence originates from a human donor with ulcerative colitis or Crohn's disease, or a healthy co-twin of an affected twin (not recorded which). Sequencing was carried out using blood.

The CDR3 reads CASSPVGNRGFYGYTF. The rearranged segments are TRBV18 and TRBJ1-2; absent DNA, TCRdb's TRBD1 call cannot be checked. The CDR3 contains 16 residues, cysteine and phenylalanine counted. No DNA is given. In the germline V gene, CDR1 corresponds to KGHSH and CDR2 to LQKENI.